Listed here is a single T cell receptor beta chain. The entry originates in a study of blood T cell repertoires in COVID-19. Background on the study: Samples of COVID-19 (acute and convalescent) were obtained from the United States, Italy and Spain. T cells, B-cell-depleted T cells, or PBMCs provided the cDNA or gDNA that served as material.

In the source study's methods: Scientists estimated how many nucleated cells there were by amplifying reference gene primers. Method: immunoSEQ multiplex PCR; TCRdb's copy keeps in-frame clones and lacks some. V and J calls plus clone size are reproduced from that table; the DNA served to infer D and trimming. Of approximately 97,000 clones listed, over 85% are singletons. CDR1 SGHDN and CDR2 FVKESK come from the germline V gene. The CDR3 covers 14 residues. Trimming cost V 3 bases and J 5 bases, with 12 bases left between them. V gene TRBV14 combines with J gene TRBJ2-3, with D maybe TRBD2 (6 bases). The sequencing input was peripheral blood. The TCR comes from a woman aged 50 to 65 with COVID-19, enrolled during active disease. CDR3 DNA sequence: TGTGCCAGCAGCCACGGAGGGCCGGGAGATACGCAGTATTTT. Its protein is CASSHGGPGDTQYF.